The entry below describes one T cell receptor (beta chain). The antigen is unknown. This CDR3 is built from 15 residues. The germline V gene encodes CDR1 SGHAT and CDR2 FQNNGV. Between the trimmed V and J ends, which lost 8 bases and 3 bases, there was a span of 20 bases. The sample belongs to a study of PD-1 blockade in classical Hodgkin lymphoma. Study-level points and caveats: Anyone who began nivolumab under 1 year after ASCT was excluded. Partial responders and progressors had significantly lower baseline TCR diversity. TCR diversity in CD4+, not CD8+, cells rose significantly by C4D1.

Assay: immunoSEQ multiplex PCR; the TCRdb copy retains only in-frame clones and omits some. The sample shows under 75,000 clones, 85% to 90% of them seen only once. Each patient experienced a relapse that followed autologous stem cell transplantation, and brentuximab vedotin exposure varied. The sequence came from a human donor with classical Hodgkin lymphoma. The chain joins TRBV11-2 to TRBJ2-7; D gene unclear. The sequencing here drew on peripheral blood mononuclear cells (PBMCs), taken before the second cycle of nivolumab. This chain's CDR3 is CASGPDAYTLYEQYF. CDR3 bases: TGTGCCAGCGGCCCCGACGCGTATACTCTCTACGAGCAGTACTTC.